The clone carrying this TCR beta chain has just a few counts. Its specificity is unknown. The data are from a study of T cells in Graves' hyperthyroidism and ophthalmopathy. About the research overall: Before any treatment, at initial diagnosis, peripheral blood was collected.

Amplification of TCR beta CDR3 regions used RNA as the template. When the TCR CDR3 underwent first-round RT-PCR, the HTBI primer set was used. TCRdb reprocessed the multiplex PCR reads via MiXCR and lists one record per CDR3 protein. The sample consists of about 300,000 distinct CDR3 sequences, roughly 20% of them appearing once. Germline V CDR1 and CDR2: SGDLS, YYNGEE. The ends were cut back, 0 bases at V and 5 bases at J, with 16 bases in the middle. The CDR3 is 16 amino acids. Study-wide points: Model predictions of ophthalmopathy came a median approximately 6 months before onset.

The source is a man between 45 and 60 years old with Graves' ophthalmopathy. Sequenced material: blood. The V call is TRBV9, the J call TRBJ2-3, with D possibly being TRBD1 (6 bases). The CDR3 is CASSVDIGGWRDTQYF. The DNA of the CDR3 is TGTGCCAGCAGCGTAGATATAGGGGGTTGGCGAGATACGCAGTATTTT.